In this sample, the clone carrying this TCR beta chain turned up once. These data are taken from a study of regulatory T cells in long-lasting Graves disease. The TCR beta library used iRepertoire HTBI primers with Arm-PCR amplification of CDR3. TCRdb fed the multiplex PCR reads into MiXCR, producing one record per CDR3 protein. Of under 300,000 distinct CDR3 sequences detected, around 16% appear once; the ten largest clones hold around 21%. Sample time point: newly diagnosed GD, antithyroid drugs for less than 3 months. PBMC-derived RNA was used for the TCR library. The CDR3 totals 15 residues. Deletions cut 7 bases from V and 2 bases from J, with 12 bases between. Germline V gene sequence: CDR1 LNHDA, CDR2 SQIVND (reference sequence).

V and J are TRBV19 and TRBJ2-6, with D possibly matching TRBD2 (5 bases). This TCR was sampled from a female donor with Graves disease. The sequences come from peripheral blood mononuclear cells (PBMCs), collected at new diagnosis, from a patient treated with antithyroid drugs. CDR3 sequence: CASMRDLPGANVLTF. The CDR3 coding sequence is TGTGCCAGTATGAGGGATTTACCTGGGGCCAACGTCCTGACTTTC. The full variable domain, in which reference TRBV19 and TRBJ2-6 provide the parts outside the CDR3, is DGGITQSPKYLFRKEGQNVTLSCEQNLNHDAMYWYRQDPGQGLRLIYYSQIVNDFQKGDIAEGYSVSREKKESFPLTVTSAQKNPTAFYLCASMRDLPGANVLTFGAGSRLTVL.